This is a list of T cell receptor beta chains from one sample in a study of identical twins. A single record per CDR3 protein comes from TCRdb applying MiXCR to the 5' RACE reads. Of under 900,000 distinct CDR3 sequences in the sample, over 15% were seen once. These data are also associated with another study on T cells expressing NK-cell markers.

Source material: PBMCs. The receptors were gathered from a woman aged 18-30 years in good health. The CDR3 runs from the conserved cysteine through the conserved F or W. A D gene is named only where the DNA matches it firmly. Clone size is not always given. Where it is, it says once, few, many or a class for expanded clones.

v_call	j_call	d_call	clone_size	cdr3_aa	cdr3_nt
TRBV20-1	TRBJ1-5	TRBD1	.	CSASRQGQNQPQHF	TGCAGTGCAAGCAGACAGGGGCAGAATCAGCCCCAGCATTTT
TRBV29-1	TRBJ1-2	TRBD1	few	CSVEDQGASYGYTF	TGCAGCGTTGAAGATCAGGGGGCGAGCTATGGCTACACCTTC
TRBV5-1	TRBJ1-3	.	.	CASSFGGTHAGSGNTIYF	TGCGCCAGCAGCTTCGGAGGGACACATGCCGGCTCTGGAAACACCATATATTTT
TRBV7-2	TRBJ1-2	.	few	CASSYVLQDGYTF	TGTGCCAGCAGCTATGTCTTACAGGATGGCTACACCTTC
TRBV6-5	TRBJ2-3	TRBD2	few	CASSYEGLAGSYDTQYF	TGTGCCAGCAGTTACGAGGGACTAGCGGGGAGCTATGATACGCAGTATTTT
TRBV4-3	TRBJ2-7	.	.	CASSQDMYEQYF	TGCGCCAGCAGCCAAGATATGTACGAGCAGTACTTC
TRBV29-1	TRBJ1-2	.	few	CSVVSGDYGYTF	TGCAGCGTTGTGTCAGGCGACTATGGCTACACCTTC
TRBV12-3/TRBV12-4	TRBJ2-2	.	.	CASSPHPGQHTGELFF	TGTGCCAGCAGCCCCCACCCCGGACAGCACACCGGGGAGCTGTTTTTT
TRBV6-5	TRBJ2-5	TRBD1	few	CASSYSTGSKETQYF	TGTGCCAGCAGTTACTCGACAGGGAGCAAGGAGACCCAGTACTTC
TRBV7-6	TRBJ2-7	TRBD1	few	CASSETGTGLLEQYF	TGTGCCAGCAGCGAGACCGGGACAGGGCTTCTCGAGCAGTACTTC
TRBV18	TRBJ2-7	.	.	CASSQQGVKGEQYF	TGTGCCAGCTCGCAACAGGGAGTTAAGGGCGAGCAGTACTTC
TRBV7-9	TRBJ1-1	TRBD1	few	CASSYGQGVDEAFF	TGTGCCAGCAGCTACGGACAGGGGGTGGATGAAGCTTTCTTT
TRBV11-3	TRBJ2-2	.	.	CASSLVWESGELFF	TGTGCCAGCAGCTTAGTATGGGAAAGCGGGGAGCTGTTTTTT
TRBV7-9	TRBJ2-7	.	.	CASSQHTGQVYEQYF	TGTGCCAGCAGCCAACACACAGGGCAAGTTTACGAGCAGTACTTC
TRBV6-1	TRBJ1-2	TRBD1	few	CASSRPGGAYGYTF	TGTGCCAGCAGCCGGCCAGGGGGCGCATATGGCTACACCTTC
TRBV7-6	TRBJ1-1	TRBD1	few	CASSLEGQGFAEAFF	TGTGCCAGCAGCTTAGAGGGACAGGGTTTCGCTGAAGCTTTCTTT
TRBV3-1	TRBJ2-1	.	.	CASSQESRGEQFF	TGTGCCAGCAGCCAAGAGAGTCGGGGGGAGCAGTTCTTC
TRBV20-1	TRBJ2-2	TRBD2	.	CSATSGSGTGELFF	TGCAGTGCTACTAGCGGGAGTGGCACCGGGGAGCTGTTTTTT
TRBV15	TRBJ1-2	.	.	CATSRDPTDSKNYGYTF	TGTGCCACCAGCAGAGATCCGACAGACTCTAAAAACTATGGCTACACCTTC
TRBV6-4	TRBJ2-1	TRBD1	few	CASRGGQGRHEQFF	TGTGCCAGCAGGGGGGGACAGGGGCGGCATGAGCAGTTCTTC
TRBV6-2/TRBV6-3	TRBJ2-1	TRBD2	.	CASSWYGLAGNNEQFF	TGTGCCAGCAGTTGGTATGGACTAGCAGGGAACAATGAGCAGTTCTTC
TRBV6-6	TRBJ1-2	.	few	CASSYVLDSGYTF	TGTGCCAGCAGTTACGTCCTTGACAGCGGCTACACCTTC
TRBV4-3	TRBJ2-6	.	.	CASSQASSGANVLTF	TGCGCCAGCAGCCAAGCAAGCTCTGGGGCCAACGTCCTGACTTTC
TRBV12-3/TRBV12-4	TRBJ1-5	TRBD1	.	CASTRTGASNQPQHF	TGTGCCAGCACCAGGACAGGGGCGAGCAATCAGCCCCAGCATTTT
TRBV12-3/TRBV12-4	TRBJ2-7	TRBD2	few	CASSRGDYYEQYF	TGTGCCAGCAGCCGGGGGGACTACTACGAGCAGTACTTC
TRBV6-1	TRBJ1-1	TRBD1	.	CASSSQGRGAEAFF	TGTGCCAGCAGCTCACAGGGGAGAGGGGCTGAAGCTTTCTTT
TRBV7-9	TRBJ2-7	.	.	CASSSQNKGFSYEQYF	TGTGCCAGCAGCTCCCAAAACAAGGGGTTTTCCTACGAGCAGTACTTC
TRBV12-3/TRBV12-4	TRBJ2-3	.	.	CASSPSNTDTQYF	TGTGCCAGCAGCCCCTCAAACACAGATACGCAGTATTTT
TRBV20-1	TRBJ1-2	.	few	CSATPGGLWGYTF	TGCAGTGCCACCCCGGGGGGTTTATGGGGCTACACCTTC
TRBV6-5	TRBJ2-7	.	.	CASSYPDSSSTKQYF	TGTGCCAGCAGTTATCCGGACAGTTCCTCTACGAAGCAGTACTTC
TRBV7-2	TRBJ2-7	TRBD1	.	CASSTGTGTYEQYF	TGTGCCAGTTCAACGGGGACAGGAACCTACGAGCAGTACTTC
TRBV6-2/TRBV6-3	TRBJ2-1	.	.	CASTGGIGDEQFF	TGTGCCAGCACAGGCGGGATCGGGGATGAGCAGTTCTTC
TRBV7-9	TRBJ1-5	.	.	CASSLEGMGQPQHF	TGTGCCAGCAGCTTAGAAGGGATGGGTCAGCCCCAGCATTTT
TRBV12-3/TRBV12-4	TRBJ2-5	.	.	CASTRGQIVGTQYF	TGTGCCAGCACACGGGGACAAATCGTTGGGACCCAGTACTTC
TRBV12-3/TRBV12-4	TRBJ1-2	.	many	CASSLVSTYGYTF	TGTGCCAGCAGTTTAGTTTCCACCTATGGCTACACCTTC
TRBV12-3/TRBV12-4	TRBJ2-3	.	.	CASRSAFAANTDTQYF	TGTGCCAGCAGGTCCGCCTTTGCGGCCAACACAGATACGCAGTATTTT
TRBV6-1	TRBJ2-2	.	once	CASSEARVTGELFF	TGTGCCAGCAGTGAAGCCAGGGTCACCGGGGAGCTGTTTTTT
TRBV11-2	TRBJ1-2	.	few	CASSPNLQGYTF	TGTGCCAGCAGCCCTAACCTGCAGGGCTACACCTTC
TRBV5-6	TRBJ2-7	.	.	CASIQGKLESYEQYF	TGTGCCAGCATCCAAGGGAAGCTGGAGTCCTACGAGCAGTACTTC
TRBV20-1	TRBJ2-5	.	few	CSASGNSEETQYF	TGCAGTGCTTCCGGGAACAGTGAAGAGACCCAGTACTTC
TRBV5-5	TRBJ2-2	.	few	CASSLVVLTGELFF	TGTGCCAGCAGCTTGGTAGTCCTCACCGGGGAGCTGTTTTTT
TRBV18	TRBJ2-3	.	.	CASSSFRGGTVDTQYF	TGTGCCAGCTCATCCTTCAGGGGGGGCACAGTAGATACGCAGTATTTT
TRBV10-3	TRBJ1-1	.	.	CASSEGREDTEAFF	TGTGCCTCCAGTGAAGGTAGGGAGGACACTGAAGCTTTCTTT
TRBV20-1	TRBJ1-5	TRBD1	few	CSARAKGQGYQPQHF	TGCAGTGCTAGAGCCAAGGGACAGGGCTATCAGCCCCAGCATTTT
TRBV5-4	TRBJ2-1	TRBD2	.	CASGAGGRNEQFF	TGTGCAAGCGGAGCGGGGGGGCGCAATGAGCAGTTCTTC
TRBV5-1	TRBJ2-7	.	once	CASSPGQLKNEQYF	TGCGCCAGCAGCCCTGGACAGCTTAAGAACGAGCAGTACTTC
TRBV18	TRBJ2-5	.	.	CASSGVGGETQYF	TGTGCCAGCTCCGGCGTGGGGGGCGAGACCCAGTACTTC
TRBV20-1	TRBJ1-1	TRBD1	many	CSAPGDRGLNTEAFF	TGCAGTGCTCCGGGGGACAGGGGCTTGAACACTGAAGCTTTCTTT
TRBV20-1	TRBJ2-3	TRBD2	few	CSARVVGASGNKFSDTQYF	TGCAGTGCTAGAGTAGTCGGGGCTAGCGGAAACAAATTTTCGGATACGCAGTATTTT
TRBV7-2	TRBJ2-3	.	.	CASSLRLRQYF	TGTGCCAGCAGCTTAAGGCTTCGGCAGTATTTT
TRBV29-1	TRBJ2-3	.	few	CSVQEDTQYF	TGCAGCGTCCAGGAAGATACGCAGTATTTT